This T cell receptor (beta chain) was sequenced for a study of blood T cells in healthy people across ages. Points from the study as a whole: Observed TCR beta diversity showed a strong correlation with the percentage of naive T cells as measured by flow cytometry. Diversity estimated from one million T cells was considered an underestimate. More naive CD4+ cells and higher diversity marked long-lived donors relative to aged donors.

This clonotype was recorded many times. Its antigen is not known. A junction end diverges from the germline sequence, so it may reflect a read error. The use of a sample-barcoded 5' primer and a J-beta primer mix characterized a second PCR of 7 to 11 cycles. Every cDNA was tagged by a template-switch adaptor with 12 random nucleotides. TCRdb used MiXCR to reprocess the 5' RACE reads, holding one entry per CDR3 protein. The sample contains 1.5 million to 2 million distinct CDR3 sequences, roughly 30% of which appear only once. The clonotype originates from a woman in her thirties in good health. The sample was blood.

The chain's CDR3 is CASSLQGSQETQYF. CDR3 nucleotides: TGTGCCAGCAGTCTTCAGGGGAGCCAAGAGACCCAGTACTTC. The chain has TRBV5-1 and TRBJ2-5; possibly TRBD1 for D (6 bases). This CDR3 has 14 residues. Germline-derived CDR1 and CDR2 are SGHRS and YFSETQ.